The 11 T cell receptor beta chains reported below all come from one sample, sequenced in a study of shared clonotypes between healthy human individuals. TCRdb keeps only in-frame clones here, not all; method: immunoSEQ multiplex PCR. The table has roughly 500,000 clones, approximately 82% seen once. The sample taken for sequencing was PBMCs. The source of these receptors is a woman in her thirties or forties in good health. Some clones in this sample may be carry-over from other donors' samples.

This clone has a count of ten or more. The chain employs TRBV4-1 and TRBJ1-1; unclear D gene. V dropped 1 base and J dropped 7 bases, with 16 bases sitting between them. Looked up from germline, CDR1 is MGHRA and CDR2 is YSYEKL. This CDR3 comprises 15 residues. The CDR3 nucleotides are TGCGCCAGCAGCCAAGGTCTAGCGGGTAAGGGTGAAGCTTTCTTT. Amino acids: CASSQGLAGKGEAFF.

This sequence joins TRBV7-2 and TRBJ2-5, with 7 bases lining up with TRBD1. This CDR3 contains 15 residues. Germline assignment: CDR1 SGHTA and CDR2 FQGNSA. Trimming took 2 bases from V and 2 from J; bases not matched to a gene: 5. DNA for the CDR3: TGTGCCAGCAGCTTAATCCCGGGACAGCAAGAGACCCAGTACTTC. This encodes CASSLIPGQQETQYF.

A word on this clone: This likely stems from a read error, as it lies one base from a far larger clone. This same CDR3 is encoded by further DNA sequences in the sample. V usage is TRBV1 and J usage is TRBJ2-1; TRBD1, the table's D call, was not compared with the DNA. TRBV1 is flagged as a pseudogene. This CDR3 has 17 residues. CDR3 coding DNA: TGCACCAGCAGCCAAGCTGGGGGCTTTGGGTCCTACAATGAGCAGTTCTTC. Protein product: CTSSQAGGFGSYNEQFF.

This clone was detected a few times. The CDR3 nucleotides are TGTGCCAGCAAGGAGAGCGGGGGAGGCGGGGAGCTGTTTTTT. Its protein product is CASKESGGGGELFF. The rearrangement links TRBV2 to TRBJ2-2; 8 bases match TRBD2. The CDR3 consists of 14 residues. With V trimmed by 7 bases and J by 7 bases, 8 bases remained unmatched. In germline, CDR1 is SNHLY, CDR2 FYNNEI.

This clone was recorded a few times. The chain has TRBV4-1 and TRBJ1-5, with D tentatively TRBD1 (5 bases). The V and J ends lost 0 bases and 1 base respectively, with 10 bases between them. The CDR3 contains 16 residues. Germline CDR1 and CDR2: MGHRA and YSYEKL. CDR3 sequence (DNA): TGCGCCAGCAGCCAAGACCCAGGGCGGAGCAATCAGCCCCAGCATTTT. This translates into CASSQDPGRSNQPQHF.

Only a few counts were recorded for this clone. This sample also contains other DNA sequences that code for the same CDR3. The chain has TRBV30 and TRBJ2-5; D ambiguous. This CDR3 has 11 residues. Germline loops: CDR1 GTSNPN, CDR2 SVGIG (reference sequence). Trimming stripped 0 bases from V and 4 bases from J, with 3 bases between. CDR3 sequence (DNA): TGTGCCTGGAGTGTTGGAGAGACCCAGTACTTC. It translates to CAWSVGETQYF.

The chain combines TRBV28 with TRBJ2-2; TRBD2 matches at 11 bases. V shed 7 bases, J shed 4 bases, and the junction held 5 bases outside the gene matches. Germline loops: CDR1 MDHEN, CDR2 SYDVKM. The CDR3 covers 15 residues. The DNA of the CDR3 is TGTGCCAGCACCCCCCTAGCGGGAGGCACCGGGGAGCTGTTTTTT. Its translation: CASTPLAGGTGELFF.

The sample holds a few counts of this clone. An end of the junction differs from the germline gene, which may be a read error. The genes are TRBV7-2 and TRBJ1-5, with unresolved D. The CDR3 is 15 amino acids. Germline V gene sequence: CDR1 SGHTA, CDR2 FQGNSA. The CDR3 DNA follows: TGTGCCAGCAGTTTAGGGCCCTCAATGGCTCAGCCCCAGCATTTT. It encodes CASSLGPSMAQPQHF.

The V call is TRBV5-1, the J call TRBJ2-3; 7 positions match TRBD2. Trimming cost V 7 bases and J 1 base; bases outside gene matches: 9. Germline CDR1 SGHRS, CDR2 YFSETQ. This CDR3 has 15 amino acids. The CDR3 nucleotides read TGCGCCAGCCGCCTATGGGGGGGAGGCACAGATACGCAGTATTTT. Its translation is CASRLWGGGTDTQYF.

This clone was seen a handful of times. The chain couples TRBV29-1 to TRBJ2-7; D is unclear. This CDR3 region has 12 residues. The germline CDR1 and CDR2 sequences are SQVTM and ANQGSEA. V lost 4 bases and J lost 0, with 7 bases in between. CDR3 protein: CSVVQNSYEQYF. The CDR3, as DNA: TGCAGCGTTGTTCAGAACTCCTACGAGCAGTACTTC.

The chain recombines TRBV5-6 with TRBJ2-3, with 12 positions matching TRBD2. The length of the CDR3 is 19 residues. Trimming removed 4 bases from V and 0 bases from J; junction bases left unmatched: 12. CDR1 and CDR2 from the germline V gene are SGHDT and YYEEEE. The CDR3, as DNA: TGTGCCAGCAGCCCTTTGACTAGCGGGAGTTCACCTAGCACAGATACGCAGTATTTT. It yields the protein CASSPLTSGSSPSTDTQYF.